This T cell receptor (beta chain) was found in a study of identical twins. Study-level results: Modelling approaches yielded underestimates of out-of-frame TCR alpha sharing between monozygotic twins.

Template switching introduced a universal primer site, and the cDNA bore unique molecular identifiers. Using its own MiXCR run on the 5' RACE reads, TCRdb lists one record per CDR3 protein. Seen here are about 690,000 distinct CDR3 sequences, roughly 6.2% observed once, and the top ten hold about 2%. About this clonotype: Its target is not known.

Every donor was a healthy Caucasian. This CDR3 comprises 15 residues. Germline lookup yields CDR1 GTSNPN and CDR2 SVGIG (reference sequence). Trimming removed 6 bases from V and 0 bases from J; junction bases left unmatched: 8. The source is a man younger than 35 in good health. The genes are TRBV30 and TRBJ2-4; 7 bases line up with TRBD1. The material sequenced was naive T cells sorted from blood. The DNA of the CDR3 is TGTGCCTGCTCCGACAGGGCTGTAGCCAAAAACATTCAGTACTTC. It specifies CACSDRAVAKNIQYF.